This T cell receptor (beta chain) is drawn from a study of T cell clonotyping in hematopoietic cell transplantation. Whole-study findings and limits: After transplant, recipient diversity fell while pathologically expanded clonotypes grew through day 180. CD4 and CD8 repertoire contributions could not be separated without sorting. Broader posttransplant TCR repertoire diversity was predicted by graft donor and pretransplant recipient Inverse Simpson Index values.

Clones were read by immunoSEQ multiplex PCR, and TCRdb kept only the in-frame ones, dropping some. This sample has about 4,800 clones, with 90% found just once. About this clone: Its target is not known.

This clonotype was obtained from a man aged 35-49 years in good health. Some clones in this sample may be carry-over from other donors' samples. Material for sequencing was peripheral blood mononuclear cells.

DNA for the CDR3: TGCGCCAGCAGCCAAGATGGGGGGGCTGGGGATACGCAGTATTTT. As protein: CASSQDGGAGDTQYF. This chain links TRBV4-1 with TRBJ2-3, with a possible D match to TRBD2 (7 bases). Germline loops: CDR1 MGHRA, CDR2 YSYEKL. V dropped 0 bases and J dropped 6 bases, with 13 bases sitting between them. This CDR3 is built from 15 residues.